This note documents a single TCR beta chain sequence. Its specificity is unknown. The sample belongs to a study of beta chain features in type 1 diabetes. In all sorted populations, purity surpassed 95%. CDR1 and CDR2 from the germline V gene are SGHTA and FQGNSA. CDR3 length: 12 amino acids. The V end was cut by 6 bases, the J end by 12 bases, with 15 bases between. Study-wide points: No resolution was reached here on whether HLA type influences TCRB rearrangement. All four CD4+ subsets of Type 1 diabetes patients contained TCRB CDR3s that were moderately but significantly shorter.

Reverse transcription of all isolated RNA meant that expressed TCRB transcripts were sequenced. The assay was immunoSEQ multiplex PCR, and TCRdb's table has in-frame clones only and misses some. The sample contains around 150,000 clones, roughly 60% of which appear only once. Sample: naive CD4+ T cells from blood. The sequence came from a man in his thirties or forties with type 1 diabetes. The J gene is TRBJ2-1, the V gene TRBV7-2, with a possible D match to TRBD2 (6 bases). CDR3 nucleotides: TGTGCCAGCAGTTTCCACGGGGGTGGGCAGTTCTTC. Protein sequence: CASSFHGGGQFF. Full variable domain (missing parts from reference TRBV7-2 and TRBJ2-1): GAGVSQSPSNKVTEKGKDVELRCDPISGHTALYWYRQSLGQGLEFLIYFQGNSAPDKSGLPSDRFSAERTGGSVSTLTIQRTQQEDSAVYLCASSFHGGGQFFGPGTRLTVL.